This T cell receptor (beta chain) was sequenced during a study of cytomegalovirus exposure and HLA in healthy donors (dated by TCRdb to 2015 to 2018). About the full investigation: An earlier analysis of approximately 640 of the donors reported approximately 290 Gb of sequence data and 117 million unique TCR beta sequences from some 180 million T cells. An early release that covered 500 to 800 HLA-typed donors contained around 300 gigabases of sequencing data and 85 million to 100 million unique TCR sequences. Of the 300 to 400 genotyped donors, approximately 83% fell in the genetic ancestry cluster associated with self-reported Caucasian donors. The study aimed to test whether cataloging public T cell receptors could reveal signatures of past pathogen exposure. The study used immunosequencing to profile the T cell repertoires of 600 to 850 subjects and linked those repertoires to cytomegalovirus serostatus. In addition to the first cohort of 650 to 750 subjects, a separate validation cohort of 120 different subjects was used. To predict cytomegalovirus infection status, the study brought together high-throughput TCR immunosequencing, statistical association of individual TCRs with disease status, and machine learning. In a later analysis, previously published TCR beta repertoires from several hundred donors were re-analyzed and high-resolution HLA genotyping was added so that TCR occurrence patterns could be studied. Rather than drawing on any new phenotypic data, the later analysis identified candidate immune exposures from TCR beta sequences and the way those sequences occurred across donors. In an earlier analysis of about 590 of the donors, high-throughput TCR beta sequencing was used to judge whether each TCR beta V gene segment behaved as functional or pseudogenic. Donor age, sex, ethnicity and CMV serostatus were compiled together with the repertoire data. A later genetic analysis took genome-wide SNP genotypes for about three fifths of the roughly 670 donors and used that subset as a discovery cohort. All discovery cohort repertoires had been generated on a single sequencing platform. Class I and class II HLA loci were covered by the typing at four-digit resolution. The number of typed donors differed by locus: roughly 629-640 for A, B, C, DRB1 and DQB1; approximately 520 for DQA1; some 610 for DPA1; and around 470 for DPB1. About 5 DR-DQ haplotypes were handled as single units for association and clustering, since linkage in the cohort was strong. Among around 400 genotyped donors of the cohort, an average of approximately 240,000 unique TCR beta nucleotide sequences were sequenced per donor, roughly 18% of them non-productive. The study at large found these results: In this cohort, only TCR beta chains were sequenced, and detectable features were limited by the absence of alpha or paired-chain data. A group of highly shared sequence variants was considered likely to be a technical artifact of the sequencing pipeline. When HLA alleles, especially DR and DQ, strongly co-occurred, attributing TCR associations to individual alleles was difficult. In a later analysis, most CMV-associated TCR beta chains were found to appear HLA-restricted, with HLA associations seemingly driven largely by CMV exposure. A few of the identified cytomegalovirus-associated TCR beta chains were confirmed in vitro to be specific for cytomegalovirus antigens. Broadly in line with IMGT annotations, most TCR beta V segments showed up in productive rearrangements about 90% or about 30% of the time in an earlier analysis of around 600 of the donors. Several of the top co-occurrence clusters appeared to be linked to parvovirus B19, influenza, CMV and Epstein-Barr virus, according to a later analysis. A later genetic analysis reported fewer N-insertions in productive TCRs among donors in an Asian-associated ancestry cluster than the roughly 650-donor mean. Because the 87-base-pair reads could not distinguish some IMGT-functional V segments, including TRBV6-2 and TRBV6-3, those segments were excluded. While some public TCRs were present in many individuals, most TCR sequences turned up only very rarely across donors. The authors suggested that the approach could potentially be generalized to other disease states and immunological phenotypes. A further reported finding was that TCR beta sequences accurately predicted the HLA-A and HLA-B alleles for most subjects in the first cohort. V-gene and J-gene trimming of TCR beta chains was associated with a missense DCLRE1C variant in a later genetic analysis, and the association was replicated in an independent cohort. About 17 rarely observed V segments, including chromosome 9 orphons, were excluded from the earlier analysis of almost 600 of the donors because counts were too low. Cytomegalovirus status was reported to be diagnosed by the classifier with high specificity and sensitivity in both the original and validation cohorts. Correlated functional status among segregating V segments might reflect linkage disequilibrium, but an unknown experimental factor could not be ruled out. A total of roughly 160 TCR beta chains were listed by the study as associated with cytomegalovirus. Immune exposure information for the cohort was limited to CMV serostatus. Because HLA typing was missing for some donors at each locus, association tests included only the typed subset. A later analysis found that HLA-associated TCR beta chains were more clonally expanded and had lower generation probabilities than equally common non-associated chains. According to a later analysis, TCR association rates differed among HLA loci, with DRB1 alleles showing the most associated TCRs and HLA-C alleles showing the fewest. Presence/absence analyses assumed roughly uniform sequencing depth across donors, an assumption that may not hold. Specific HLA alleles were associated with 15,000 to 20,000 TCR beta sequences at a false discovery rate of 0.05 in a later analysis.

The library relied on the immunoSEQ multiplex PCR assay. A mixture of 60 forward primers for TCR Vbeta segments and 13 reverse primers for TCR Jbeta segments was used in the multiplex PCR. The CDR3 region of rearranged TCR beta genes was amplified from genomic DNA by a multiplex PCR assay. Amplified TCR beta libraries were sequenced as 87-base-pair reads on the Illumina HiSeq System. The authors' analysis ran thus. Across the roughly 600 repertoires, a later analysis counted some 81 million unique TCR beta chains, 9.5 million to 12 million of which were shared by at least two donors. Raw reads were error-corrected and collapsed into unique sequences with a nearest-neighbor algorithm that merged closely related sequences to remove PCR and sequencing errors. To assign V, D and J gene segments, CDR3 sequences were aligned to IMGT reference sequences. For a sequence to be retained, at least a six-nucleotide match to both a V gene segment and a J gene segment was required. A rearrangement was called productive if the CDR3 had no stop codons and remained in frame with V and J, and every other rearrangement was called non-productive. Following IMGT convention, CDR3 was defined as the stretch from the second conserved V-encoded cysteine to the conserved J-encoded phenylalanine. The earlier analysis of 550 to 650 of the donors excluded any sequence lacking an unambiguous match to a single V gene segment. An earlier analysis of some 610 of the donors called V segments functional above 56.7% productive rearrangements and segregating when the between-donor standard deviation exceeded 5%. A statistical classification framework was built for diagnosing cytomegalovirus status from the catalog of TCR beta chain sequences. In a later analysis, TCR nucleotide sequences were compared against IMGT/GENE-DB human TR gene sequences so that V and J genes could be assigned. A later analysis assigned CDR3 sequences and most-parsimonious VDJ recombination scenarios with the TCRdist pipeline. In a later analysis, each TCR beta chain was defined by its CDR3 amino acid sequence together with its V-gene family, and reads without a unique V-gene family were excluded. A later analysis removed roughly 590 highly shared, low-generation-probability nucleotide sequences to deal with suspected cross-contamination and a sequencing artifact. For each public chain, a later analysis derived a clonal expansion index from normalized ranks of inferred template counts within each repertoire. In a later analysis, generation probabilities were computed with a VDJ recombination model fitted to out-of-frame rearrangements, and the resulting probabilities were checked against IGoR. In a later analysis, hypergeometric tests were used to score TCR-TCR, TCR-HLA and TCR-CMV co-occurrence, with a repertoire-size bias correction applied to TCR pairs. False discovery rates were estimated in a later analysis by permuting HLA or CMV assignments 20 times. In a later analysis, co-occurring TCRs were grouped using DBSCAN, with TCRdist sequence similarity added in when clustering inside HLA-allele-positive subsets. Co-occurrence clustering excluded repertoires with fewer than 30,000 or more than 120,000 public chains, plus five with anomalous nucleotide sharing. TCRdb stores this immuneACCESS table with in-frame sequences only. Part of the clones is absent; in the studies checked, under half of the shortfall reflects unresolved V genes, and no reason is known for the rest. That table is the source of V, J and clone size, and D and trimming were worked out from the DNA. The sample includes 180,000 or so clones, with roughly 8.7% observed a single time. Over 1% of the sample is held by the ten biggest clonotypes.

As regards this clone: It has no known antigen specificity. No base-level quality is on record; no much larger clone is a single base apart.

The cohort consisted of more than 650 healthy bone marrow donors. At the time of sampling, all cohort members were nominally healthy, though unrecorded immune exposures were likely present. The donor was CMV seropositive and belonged to the group of a few hundred seropositive cohort members. Each donor provided a peripheral blood sample, and peripheral blood mononuclear cells were used for TCR beta sequencing. The Qiagen DNeasy Blood Extraction Kit was used to extract genomic DNA from the blood cell samples. Counted from cysteine to phenylalanine, this CDR3 has 14 amino acids. The only DNA kept is the CDR3, 42 bases in frame from the first base. Taken from the germline V gene, the CDR1 and CDR2 loops are SNHLY and FYNNEI. V loses 11 bases, J loses 0 bases, and the germline ends lie 11 bases apart.

Recombination joined TRBV2 with TRBJ2-6; perhaps TRBD2 is the D gene, with 7 bases matching. The receptor's source is a woman between 25 and 40 years old in good health and CMV-seropositive. Material: PBMCs. The DNA sequence is TGTGCCCAAGGGGGGGACTCTGGGGCCAACGTCCTGACTTTC. Its translation reads: CAQGGDSGANVLTF. The full variable domain, completed from the reference TRBV2 and TRBJ2-6 proteins outside the CDR3, reads EPEVTQTPSHQVTQMGQEVILRCVPISNHLYFYWYRQILGQKVEFLVSFYNNEISEKSEIFDDQFSVERPDGSNFTLKIRSTKLEDSAMYFCAQGGDSGANVLTFGAGSRLTVL.